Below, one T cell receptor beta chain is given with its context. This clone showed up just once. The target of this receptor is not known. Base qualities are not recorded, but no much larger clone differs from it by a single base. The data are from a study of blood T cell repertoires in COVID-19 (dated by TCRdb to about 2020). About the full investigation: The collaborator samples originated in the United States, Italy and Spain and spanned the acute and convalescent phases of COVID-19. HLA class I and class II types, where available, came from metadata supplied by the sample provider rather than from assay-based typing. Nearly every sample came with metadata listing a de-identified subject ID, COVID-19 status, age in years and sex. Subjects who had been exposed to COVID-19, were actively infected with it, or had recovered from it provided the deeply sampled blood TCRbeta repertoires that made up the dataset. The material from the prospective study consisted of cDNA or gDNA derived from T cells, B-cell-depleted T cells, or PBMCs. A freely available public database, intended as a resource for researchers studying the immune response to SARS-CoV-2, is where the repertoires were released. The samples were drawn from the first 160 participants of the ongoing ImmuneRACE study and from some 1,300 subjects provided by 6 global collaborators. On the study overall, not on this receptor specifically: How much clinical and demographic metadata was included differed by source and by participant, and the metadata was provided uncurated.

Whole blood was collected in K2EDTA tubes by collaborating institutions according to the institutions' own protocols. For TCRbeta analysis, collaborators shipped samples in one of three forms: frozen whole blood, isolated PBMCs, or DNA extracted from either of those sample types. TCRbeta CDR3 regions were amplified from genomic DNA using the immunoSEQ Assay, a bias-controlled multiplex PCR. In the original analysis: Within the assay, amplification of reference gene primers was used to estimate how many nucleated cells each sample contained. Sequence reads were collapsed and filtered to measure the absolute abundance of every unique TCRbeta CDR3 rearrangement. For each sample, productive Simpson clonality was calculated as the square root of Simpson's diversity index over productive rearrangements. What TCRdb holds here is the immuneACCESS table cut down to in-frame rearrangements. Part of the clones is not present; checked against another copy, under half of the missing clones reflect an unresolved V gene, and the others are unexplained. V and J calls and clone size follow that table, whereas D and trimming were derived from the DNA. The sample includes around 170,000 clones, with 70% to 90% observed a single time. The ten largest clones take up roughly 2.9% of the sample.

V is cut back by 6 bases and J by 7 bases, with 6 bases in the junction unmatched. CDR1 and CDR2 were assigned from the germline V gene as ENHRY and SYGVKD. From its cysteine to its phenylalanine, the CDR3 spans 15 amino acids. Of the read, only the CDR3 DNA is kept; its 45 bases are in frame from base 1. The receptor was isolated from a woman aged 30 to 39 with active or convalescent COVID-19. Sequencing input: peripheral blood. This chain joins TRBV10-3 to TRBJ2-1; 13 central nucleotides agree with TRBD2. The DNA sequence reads TGTGCCATCAGCGGACTAGCGGGAGTAGGTAATGAGCAGTTCTTC. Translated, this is CAISGLAGVGNEQFF.